These T cell receptor beta chains were read from a single sample in a study of T cells in Graves' hyperthyroidism and ophthalmopathy. A single record per CDR3 protein comes from TCRdb applying MiXCR to the multiplex PCR reads. The sample includes fewer than 450,000 distinct CDR3 sequences, over 12% of them seen just once. Sequenced input: blood. The receptors derive from a man aged 45 to 65 with Graves' ophthalmopathy. Each CDR3 is given with its conserved first and last residue. A D gene is named only where the DNA matches it firmly. Some rows mark clone size as missing; the rest say once, few, many or name a class of expanded clone.

J	V	size	D	DNA	CDR3
TRBJ2-1	TRBV6-1	NA	NA	TGTGCCAGCACAATCGCGGGAAGCTCCTACAATGAGCAGTTCTTC	CASTIAGSSYNEQFF
TRBJ2-7	TRBV27	few	NA	TGTGCCAGCAGTTTAAATCGGATGGGTCCTAGGCAATCCTACGAGCAGTACTTC	CASSLNRMGPRQSYEQYF
TRBJ2-4	TRBV20-1	many	TRBD2	TGCAGAGTTGGAATGAAAGGACTAGCCGATGACAAAAACATTCAGTACTTC	CRVGMKGLADDKNIQYF
TRBJ2-1	TRBV28	many	TRBD1	TGTGCCAGCAGAGACCGGACAGGGGTGGTCAATGAGCAGTTCTTC	CASRDRTGVVNEQFF
TRBJ2-2	TRBV20-1	many	TRBD1	TGCAGTGCTCTCCGAGGGCAGGGGGCTTCCGGGGAGCTGTTTTTT	CSALRGQGASGELFF
TRBJ2-1	TRBV5-1	many	NA	TGCGCCAGACCCCGACAGCAGCCGGGACTTCACTATTTCAATGAGCAGTTCTTC	CARPRQQPGLHYFNEQFF
TRBJ2-1	TRBV30	many	TRBD2	TGTGCCTGGAGTGTAAATAAATTGTGGGAGGGTTCCGGAGGTGATGAGCAGTTCTTC	CAWSVNKLWEGSGGDEQFF
TRBJ1-4	TRBV20-1	NA	NA	TGCAGTGCTAGAGTAATTGGGCGGGGAACTAATGAAAAACTGTTTTTT	CSARVIGRGTNEKLFF
TRBJ1-4	TRBV20-1	many	NA	TGCAGTGCTGAGGGACGGCCAAATGAAAAACTGTTTTTT	CSAEGRPNEKLFF
TRBJ1-6	TRBV11-2	NA	NA	TGTGCCAGCAGCTTTTCCGCGGATGGCGATTCACCCCTCCACTTT	CASSFSADGDSPLHF
TRBJ1-2	TRBV9	NA	TRBD1	TGTGCCAGCAGCCGTCAGACAGGGGTTGATGGCTACACCTTC	CASSRQTGVDGYTF
TRBJ2-5	TRBV5-1	NA	TRBD1	TGCGCCACCGGCTCTGGACAGGGCTGGGAGACCCAGTACTTC	CATGSGQGWETQYF